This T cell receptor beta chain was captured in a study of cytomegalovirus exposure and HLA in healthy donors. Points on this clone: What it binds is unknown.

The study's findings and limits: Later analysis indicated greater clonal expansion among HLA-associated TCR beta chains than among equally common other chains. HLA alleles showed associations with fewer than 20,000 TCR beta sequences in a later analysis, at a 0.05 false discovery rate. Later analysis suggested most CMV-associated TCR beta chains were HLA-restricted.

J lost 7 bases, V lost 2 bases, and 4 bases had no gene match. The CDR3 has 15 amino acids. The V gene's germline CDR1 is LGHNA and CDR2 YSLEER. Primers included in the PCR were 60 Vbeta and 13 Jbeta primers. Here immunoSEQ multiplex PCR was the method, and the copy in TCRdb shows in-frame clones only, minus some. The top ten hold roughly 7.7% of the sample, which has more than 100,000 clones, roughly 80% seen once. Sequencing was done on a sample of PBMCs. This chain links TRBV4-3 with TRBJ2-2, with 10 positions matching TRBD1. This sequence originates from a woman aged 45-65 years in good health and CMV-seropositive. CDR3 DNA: TGCGCCAGCAGCCAACCCGACAGGGGGCACGGGGAGCTGTTTTTT. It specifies CASSQPDRGHGELFF.